The following is a T cell receptor (beta chain) sequence with its context. Sequencing used immunoSEQ multiplex PCR; TCRdb keeps in-frame clones, though not all of them. The sample has roughly 250,000 clones, 81% seen once. The data are from a study of blood T cell repertoires in COVID-19. Study-level background: The study drew acute and convalescent COVID-19 samples from the United States, Italy and Spain. PBMCs, B-cell-depleted T cells, or T cells provided the cDNA or gDNA that made up the material.

V was pared by 5 bases and J by 2 bases, with 13 bases between. The CDR3 runs to 14 residues. The clonotype was recovered from a woman aged 60-70 years with active or convalescent COVID-19. The specimen sequenced was peripheral blood. The J gene is TRBJ2-7, the V gene TRBV23-1; TRBD1 is a possible D gene (6 bases). TRBV23-1 is classed as an ORF, of uncertain function. The CDR3 DNA follows: TGCGCCAGCAGTGGGGGACATCCTACCTACGAGCAGTACTTC. Translating gives CASSGGHPTYEQYF.